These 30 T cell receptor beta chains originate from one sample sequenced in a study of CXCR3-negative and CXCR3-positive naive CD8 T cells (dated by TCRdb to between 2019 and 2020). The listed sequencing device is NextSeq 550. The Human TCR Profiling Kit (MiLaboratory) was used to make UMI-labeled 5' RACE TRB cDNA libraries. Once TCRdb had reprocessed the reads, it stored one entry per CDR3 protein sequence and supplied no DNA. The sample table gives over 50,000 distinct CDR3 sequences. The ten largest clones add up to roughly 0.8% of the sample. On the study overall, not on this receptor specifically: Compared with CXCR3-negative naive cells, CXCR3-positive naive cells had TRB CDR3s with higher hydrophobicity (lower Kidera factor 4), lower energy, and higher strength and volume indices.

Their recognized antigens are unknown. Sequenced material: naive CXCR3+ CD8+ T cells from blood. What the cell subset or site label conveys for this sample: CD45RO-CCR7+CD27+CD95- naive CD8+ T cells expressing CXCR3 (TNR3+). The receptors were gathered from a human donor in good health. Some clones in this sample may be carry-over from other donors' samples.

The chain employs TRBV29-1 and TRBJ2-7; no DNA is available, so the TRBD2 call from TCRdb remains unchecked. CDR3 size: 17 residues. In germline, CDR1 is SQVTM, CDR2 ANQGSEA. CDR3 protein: CSVEDKTSGSPIYEQYF.

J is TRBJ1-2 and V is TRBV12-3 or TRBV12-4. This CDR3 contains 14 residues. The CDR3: CASSLAAAEYGYTF.

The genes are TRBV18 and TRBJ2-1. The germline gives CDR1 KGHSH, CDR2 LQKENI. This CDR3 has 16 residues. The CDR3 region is CASSPVEGELYNGQFF.

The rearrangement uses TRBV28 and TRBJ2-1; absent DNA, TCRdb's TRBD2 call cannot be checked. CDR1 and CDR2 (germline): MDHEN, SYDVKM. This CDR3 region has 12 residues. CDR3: CASSLPAGEQFF.

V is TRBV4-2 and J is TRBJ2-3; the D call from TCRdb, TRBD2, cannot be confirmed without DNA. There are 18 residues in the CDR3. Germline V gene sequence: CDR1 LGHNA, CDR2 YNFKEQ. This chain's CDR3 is CASSHSGTSGGSTDTQYF.

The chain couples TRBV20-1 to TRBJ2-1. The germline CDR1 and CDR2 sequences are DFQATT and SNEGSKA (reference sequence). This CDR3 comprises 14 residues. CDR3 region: CSARSLAGYNEQFF.

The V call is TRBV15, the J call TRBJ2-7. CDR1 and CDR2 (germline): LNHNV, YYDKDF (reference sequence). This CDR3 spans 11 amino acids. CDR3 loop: CATSNSYEQYF.

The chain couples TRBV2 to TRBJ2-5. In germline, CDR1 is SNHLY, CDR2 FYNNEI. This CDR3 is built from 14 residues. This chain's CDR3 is CASSEGHFGETQYF.

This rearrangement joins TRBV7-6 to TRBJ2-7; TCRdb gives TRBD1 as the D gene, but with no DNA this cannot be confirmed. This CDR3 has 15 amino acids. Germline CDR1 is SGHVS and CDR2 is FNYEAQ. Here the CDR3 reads CASSSAQGGDYEQYF.

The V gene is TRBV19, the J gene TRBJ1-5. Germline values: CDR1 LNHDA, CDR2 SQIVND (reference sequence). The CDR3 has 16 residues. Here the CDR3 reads CASSPDGLNSNQPQHF.

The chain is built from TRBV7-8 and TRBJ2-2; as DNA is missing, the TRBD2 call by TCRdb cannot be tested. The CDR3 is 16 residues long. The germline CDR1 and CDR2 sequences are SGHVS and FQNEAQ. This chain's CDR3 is CASSIYGGGNTGELFF.

The CDR3 loop is CSARNGPYSGANVLTF. This chain connects TRBV20-1 to TRBJ2-6. Germline-derived CDR1 and CDR2 are DFQATT and SNEGSKA (reference sequence). There are 16 residues in the CDR3.

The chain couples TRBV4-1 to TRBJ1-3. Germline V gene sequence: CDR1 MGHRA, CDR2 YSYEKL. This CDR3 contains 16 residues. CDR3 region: CASSRGTDYSGNTIYF.

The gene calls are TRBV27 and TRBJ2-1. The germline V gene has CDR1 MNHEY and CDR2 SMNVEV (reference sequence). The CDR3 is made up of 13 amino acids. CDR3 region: CASSLVVYDEQFF.

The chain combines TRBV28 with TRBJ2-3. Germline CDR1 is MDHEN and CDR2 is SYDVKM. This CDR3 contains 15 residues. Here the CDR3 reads CASSPFGSHGDTQYF.

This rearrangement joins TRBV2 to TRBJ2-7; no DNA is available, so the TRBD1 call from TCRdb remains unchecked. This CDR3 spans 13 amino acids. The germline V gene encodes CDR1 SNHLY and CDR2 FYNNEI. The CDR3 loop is CASSGGPPSEQYF.

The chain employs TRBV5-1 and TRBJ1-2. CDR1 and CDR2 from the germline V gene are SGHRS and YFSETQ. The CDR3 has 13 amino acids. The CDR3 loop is CASSLAGSDGYTF.

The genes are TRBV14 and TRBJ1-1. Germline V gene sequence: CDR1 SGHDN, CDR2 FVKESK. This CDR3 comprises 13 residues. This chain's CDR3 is CASSSHLNTEAFF. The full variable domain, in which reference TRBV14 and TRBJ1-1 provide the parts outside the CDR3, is EAGVTQFPSHSVIEKGQTVTLRCDPISGHDNLYWYRRVMGKEIKFLLHFVKESKQDESGMPNNRFLAERTGGTYSTLKVQPAELEDSGVYFCASSSHLNTEAFFGQGTRLTVV.

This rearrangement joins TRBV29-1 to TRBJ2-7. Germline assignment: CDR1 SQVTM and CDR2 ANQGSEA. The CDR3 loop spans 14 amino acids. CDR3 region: CSVEDRGQNYEQYF.

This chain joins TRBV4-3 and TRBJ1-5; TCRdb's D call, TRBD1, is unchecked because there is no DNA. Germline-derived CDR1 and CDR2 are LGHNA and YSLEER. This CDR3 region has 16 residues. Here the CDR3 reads CASSQGAGASNQPQHF.

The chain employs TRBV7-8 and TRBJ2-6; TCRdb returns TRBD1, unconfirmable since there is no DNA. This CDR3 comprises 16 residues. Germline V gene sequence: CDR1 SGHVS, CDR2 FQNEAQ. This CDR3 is CASSPGPPSGANVLTF.

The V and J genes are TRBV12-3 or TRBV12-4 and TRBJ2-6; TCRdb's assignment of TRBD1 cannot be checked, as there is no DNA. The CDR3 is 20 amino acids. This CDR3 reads CASSLPEVGTGASGANVLTF.

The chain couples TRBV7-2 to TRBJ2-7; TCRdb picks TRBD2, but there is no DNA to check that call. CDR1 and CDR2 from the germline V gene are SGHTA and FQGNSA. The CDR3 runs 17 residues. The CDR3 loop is CASSLEPSGSTVAEQYF. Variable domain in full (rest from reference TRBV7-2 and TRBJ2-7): GAGVSQSPSNKVTEKGKDVELRCDPISGHTALYWYRQSLGQGLEFLIYFQGNSAPDKSGLPSDRFSAERTGGSVSTLTIQRTQQEDSAVYLCASSLEPSGSTVAEQYFGPGTRLTVT.

CDR3: CASSISSGVFNEQFF. The chain employs TRBV19 and TRBJ2-1; the TCRdb call, TRBD2, lacks DNA for checking. Germline V CDR1 and CDR2: LNHDA, SQIVND (reference sequence). The CDR3 loop spans 15 amino acids. Full variable domain (remainder filled in from reference TRBV19 and TRBJ2-1): DGGITQSPKYLFRKEGQNVTLSCEQNLNHDAMYWYRQDPGQGLRLIYYSQIVNDFQKGDIAEGYSVSREKKESFPLTVTSAQKNPTAFYLCASSISSGVFNEQFFGPGTRLTVL.

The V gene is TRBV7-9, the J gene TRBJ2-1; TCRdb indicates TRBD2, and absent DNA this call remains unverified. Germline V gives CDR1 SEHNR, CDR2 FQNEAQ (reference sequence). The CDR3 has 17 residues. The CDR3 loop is CASSLGGLAGVNNEQFF.

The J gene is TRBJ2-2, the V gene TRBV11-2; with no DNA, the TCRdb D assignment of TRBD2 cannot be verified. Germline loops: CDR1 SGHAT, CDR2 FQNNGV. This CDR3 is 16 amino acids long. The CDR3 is CASSSKAGIDTGELFF.

CDR3 sequence: CASSLFPSGANEQFF. V is TRBV27 and J is TRBJ2-1; TCRdb reports TRBD2, a call that lacks DNA to check it against. This CDR3 spans 15 amino acids. CDR1 MNHEY and CDR2 SMNVEV come from the germline V gene (reference sequence).

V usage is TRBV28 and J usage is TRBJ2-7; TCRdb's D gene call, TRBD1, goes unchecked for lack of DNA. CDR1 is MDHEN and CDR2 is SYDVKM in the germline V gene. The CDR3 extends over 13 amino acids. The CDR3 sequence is CASSLGGGIEQYF.

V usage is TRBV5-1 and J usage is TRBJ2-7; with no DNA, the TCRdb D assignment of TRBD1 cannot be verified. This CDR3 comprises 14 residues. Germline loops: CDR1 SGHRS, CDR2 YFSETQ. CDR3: CASSSGQVTVEQYF.

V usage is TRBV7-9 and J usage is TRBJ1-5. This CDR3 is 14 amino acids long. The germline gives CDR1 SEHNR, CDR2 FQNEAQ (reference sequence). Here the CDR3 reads CASRPPGNNQPQHF.